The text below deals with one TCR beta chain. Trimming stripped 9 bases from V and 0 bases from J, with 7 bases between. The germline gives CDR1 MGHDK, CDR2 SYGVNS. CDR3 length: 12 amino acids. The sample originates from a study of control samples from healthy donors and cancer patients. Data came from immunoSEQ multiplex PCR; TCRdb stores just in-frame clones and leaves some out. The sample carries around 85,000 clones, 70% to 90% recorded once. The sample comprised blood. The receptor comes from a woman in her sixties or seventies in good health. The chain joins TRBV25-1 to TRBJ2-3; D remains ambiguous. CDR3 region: CASGQSTDTQYF. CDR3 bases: TGTGCCAGTGGCCAGAGCACAGATACGCAGTATTTT.